These 32 T cell receptor beta chains share one sample of origin, sequenced in a study of blood T cell repertoires in COVID-19. TCRdb's copy holds only in-frame clones and misses some; the assay was immunoSEQ multiplex PCR. The sample lists 140,000 to 150,000 clones, around 81% occurring once. Sequenced sample: peripheral blood. All receptors come from a man between 60 and 75 years old with active or convalescent COVID-19.

V is TRBV6-2 or TRBV6-3 and J is TRBJ2-5; D remains ambiguous. This CDR3 has 16 residues. Trimming took off 0 bases at V and 5 bases at J, with 16 bases between the two ends. Germline V gene data show CDR1 as MNHEY and CDR2 as SVGEGT. This CDR3 is CASSYSPTDWSETQYF. The CDR3 DNA is TGTGCCAGCAGTTACTCCCCGACTGATTGGAGCGAGACCCAGTACTTC.

This clone was seen more than once but under ten times. The chain employs TRBV10-3 and TRBJ2-7, with 10 positions matching TRBD1. Germline CDR1 and CDR2: ENHRY and SYGVKD. Germline trimming cut 6 bases from V and 3 bases from J; bases unmatched to any gene: 5. This CDR3 spans 14 amino acids. The CDR3 region is CAIRGTGDGYEQYF. The CDR3 DNA reads as TGTGCCATCAGGGGGACAGGGGACGGCTACGAGCAGTACTTC.

V and J are TRBV3-1 (or the pseudogene TRBV3-2) and TRBJ2-7; 9 nucleotides agree with TRBD1. This CDR3 has 16 residues. Germline V gene sequence: CDR1 LGHDT, CDR2 YNNKEL (reference sequence). After removal of 3 bases from V and 0 bases from J, the junction contained 6 bases not matched to a gene. The CDR3 loop reads CASSHTLQGASYEQYF. The CDR3 DNA sequence: TGTGCCAGCAGCCACACCCTACAGGGGGCCTCCTACGAGCAGTACTTC.

The chain uses TRBV27 and TRBJ2-2, with a possible D match to TRBD1 (7 bases). The CDR3 runs 12 residues. V lost 6 bases, J lost 7 bases, and 9 bases lay in between. CDR1 MNHEY and CDR2 SMNVEV come from the germline V gene (reference sequence). CDR3 in amino acids: CASSRGDGELFF. The CDR3 DNA reads as TGTGCCAGCAGCAGGGGGGACGGGGAGCTGTTTTTT.

A single count supports this clone. The rearrangement uses TRBV23-1 and TRBJ2-7; TRBD1 agrees at 10 bases. TRBV23-1 is reported as an ORF; its role is uncertain. V shed 5 bases, J shed 1 base, and the junction held 17 bases outside the gene matches. There are 19 residues in the CDR3. For the CDR3, the DNA is TGCGCCAGCAGTGCGTCCGTTGAAATGGGGACAGGGGAGTCCTACGAGCAGTACTTC. Its translation: CASSASVEMGTGESYEQYF.

Only a few counts were recorded for this clone. The rearrangement links TRBV11-1 to TRBJ1-2, with 7 positions matching TRBD1. The trim removed 4 bases at V and 4 bases at J, leaving 9 bases unmatched. This CDR3 is 15 amino acids long. The V gene's germline CDR1 is SGHAT and CDR2 FQDESV (reference sequence). For the CDR3, the DNA is TGTGCCAGCAGCTACAAGACAGGGTGGCTCTATGGCTACACCTTC. Translated, it gives CASSYKTGWLYGYTF.

This chain uses TRBV6-1 with TRBJ2-7; D perhaps matches TRBD1 (6 bases). The V and J ends lost 0 bases and 7 bases respectively, with 16 bases between them. The CDR3 loop spans 15 amino acids. CDR1 is MNHNS, CDR2 SASEGT, per germline. The CDR3 sequence is CASSEAADSFWEQYF. As DNA, the CDR3 is TGTGCCAGCAGTGAAGCTGCGGACAGCTTCTGGGAGCAGTACTTC.

J is TRBJ2-3 and V is TRBV29-1, with D possibly TRBD2 on 5 matching bases. The V end lost 4 bases, the J end lost 4 bases, and 9 bases lay between the germline ends. The CDR3 contains 12 residues. Germline V gene lookup returns CDR1 SQVTM and CDR2 ANQGSEA. For the CDR3, the DNA is TGCAGCGTTGGGACTCAGGCAGATACGCAGTATTTT. This sequence encodes CSVGTQADTQYF.

The genes are TRBV2 and TRBJ2-6; 7 nucleotides match TRBD2. The germline V gene has CDR1 SNHLY and CDR2 FYNNEI. J gave up 0 bases and V 0 bases, and 8 bases lay outside the gene matches. The CDR3 contains 19 residues. CDR3 loop: CASSEAQRGVYSGANVLTF. The CDR3 DNA sequence: TGTGCCAGCAGTGAAGCCCAACGGGGGGTTTACTCTGGGGCCAACGTCCTGACTTTC.

The gene calls are TRBV13 and TRBJ1-6; D gene uncertain. V lost 5 bases and J 6 bases, leaving 17 bases between the germline ends. CDR1 and CDR2 from the germline V gene are PRHDT and FYEKMQ (reference sequence). This CDR3 contains 16 residues. CDR3 sequence (DNA): TGTGCCAGCAGCCCTACCCCGACTAGTGCTAATTCACCCCTCCACTTT. It encodes CASSPTPTSANSPLHF.

This chain links TRBV25-1 with TRBJ2-1; no definite D call. The CDR3 extends over 11 amino acids. With 8 bases removed from V and 10 bases from J, the gap between germline ends came to 12 bases. The V gene's germline CDR1 is MGHDK and CDR2 SYGVNS. CDR3: CASRFGGEQFF. The CDR3 DNA is TGTGCCAGCCGCTTCGGCGGCGAGCAGTTCTTC.

This clone was picked up many times. This chain uses TRBV7-7 with TRBJ2-1, with D maybe TRBD1 (5 bases). V gave up 2 bases and J gave up 7 bases, with 9 bases separating them. This CDR3 spans 13 amino acids. Looked up from germline, CDR1 is SSHAT and CDR2 is FNYEAQ (reference sequence). The DNA of the CDR3 is TGTGCCAGCAGCTTATCCGGACATAATGAGCAGTTCTTC. It translates to CASSLSGHNEQFF.

The chain has TRBV7-2 and TRBJ2-4; TRBD2 matches at 14 bases. Germline V CDR1 and CDR2: SGHTA, FQGNSA. With V trimmed by 1 base and J by 3 bases, 5 bases remained unmatched. The CDR3 spans 18 residues. In DNA, the CDR3 is TGTGCCAGCAGCTTAGTTCCGGGACTAGCGGGAGTCAAAAACATTCAGTACTTC. As protein: CASSLVPGLAGVKNIQYF.

The chain employs TRBV27 and TRBJ1-5; a possible D gene is TRBD1 (5 bases). The CDR3 length is 14 residues. V shed 6 bases and J shed 7 bases, with 16 bases lying between them. In germline, CDR1 is MNHEY, CDR2 SMNVEV (reference sequence). The CDR3 protein is CASRNRRGDQPQHF. CDR3 sequence (DNA): TGTGCCAGCAGAAACAGAAGGGGCGACCAGCCCCAGCATTTT.

V gene TRBV7-3 combines with J gene TRBJ2-1, with D perhaps matching TRBD1 (6 bases). Trimming removed 5 bases at V and 1 base at J, with 9 bases between. The CDR3 consists of 14 residues. Germline V gene data show CDR1 as SGHTA and CDR2 as FQGTGA. The CDR3 DNA is TGTGCCAGCAGCCCACAGGGATCCTACAATGAGCAGTTCTTC. Amino acids: CASSPQGSYNEQFF.

This sequence joins TRBV5-1 and TRBJ1-2, with 10 positions matching TRBD1. The CDR3 covers 15 residues. V was clipped by 3 bases and J by 10 bases; unmatched bases: 12. Germline CDR1 reads SGHRS; CDR2 reads YFSETQ. CDR3 sequence: CASSSGQGPSPFYTF. The CDR3 bases are TGCGCCAGCAGCTCGGGACAGGGGCCTTCACCCTTCTACACCTTC.

The chain joins TRBV3-1 (or the pseudogene TRBV3-2) to TRBJ2-7; tentatively, D is TRBD2 (5 bases). Germline V CDR1 and CDR2: LGHDT, YNNKEL (reference sequence). The CDR3 is 12 residues long. Trimming took 2 bases from V and 5 from J, leaving 7 bases between them. The CDR3 DNA reads as TGTGCCAGCAGCCAAATGGAGGACGAGCAGTACTTC. This sequence encodes CASSQMEDEQYF.

This clone is a singleton in its sample. J is TRBJ1-1 and V is TRBV6-5; D possibly corresponds to TRBD1 (6 bases). V shed 0 bases and J shed 5 bases, with 16 bases lying between them. This CDR3 is 16 amino acids long. CDR1 is MNHEY and CDR2 is SVGAGI in the germline V gene. CDR3 sequence (DNA): TGTGCCAGCAGTTACTCGAACAGGGCGATCGGAACTGAAGCTTTCTTT. Its translation is CASSYSNRAIGTEAFF.

The chain employs TRBV7-6 and TRBJ2-3; tentative D call: TRBD2 (5 bases). Between the trimmed V and J ends, which lost 8 bases and 4 bases, there was a span of 19 bases. CDR3 length: 15 residues. CDR1 and CDR2 from the germline V gene are SGHVS and FNYEAQ. The DNA of the CDR3 is TGTGCCAGCGCTCGGACTCCGAGTAGGGCAGATACGCAGTATTTT. It is translated as CASARTPSRADTQYF. The complete variable domain, with remaining parts taken from reference TRBV7-6 and TRBJ2-3, reads GAGVSQSPRYKVTKRGQDVALRCDPISGHVSLYWYRQALGQGPEFLTYFNYEAQQDKSGLPNDRFSAERPEGSISTLTIQRTEQRDSAMYRCASARTPSRADTQYFGPGTRLTVL.

The J gene is TRBJ2-3, the V gene TRBV9, with 8 nucleotides matching TRBD2. V lost 0 bases to trimming and J lost 2 bases; unmatched junction nucleotides: 8. CDR1 is SGDLS, CDR2 YYNGEE, per germline. CDR3 size: 17 residues. This CDR3 is CASSVAASGSHTDTQYF. CDR3 DNA sequence: TGTGCCAGCAGCGTAGCGGCTAGCGGGTCCCACACAGATACGCAGTATTTT.

The chain combines TRBV5-1 with TRBJ2-3; possible D gene TRBD1, 5 bases. The CDR3 length is 13 residues. Trimming left V 8 bases short and J 5 bases short, with 15 bases between. Germline V lookup: CDR1 SGHRS, CDR2 YFSETQ. The CDR3 reads CASGQGAGDTQYF. In DNA, the CDR3 is TGCGCCAGTGGACAAGGGGCAGGAGATACGCAGTATTTT.

This rearrangement joins TRBV5-1 to TRBJ2-1; TRBD2 matches at 9 bases. CDR3 size: 15 residues. CDR1 is SGHRS, CDR2 YFSETQ, per germline. V lost 4 bases to trimming and J lost 6 bases; unmatched junction nucleotides: 8. CDR3 sequence: CASSTSSGTRNEQFF. The CDR3 DNA reads as TGCGCCAGCAGCACCTCTAGCGGGACTCGCAATGAGCAGTTCTTC.

This chain links TRBV27 with TRBJ2-1; 13 bases agree with TRBD2. Per germline, CDR1 MNHEY and CDR2 SMNVEV (reference sequence). The CDR3 covers 16 residues. J lost 7 bases, V lost 5 bases, and 8 bases had no gene match. The CDR3 reads CASSPAGLAGRNEQFF. The DNA for the CDR3 is TGTGCCAGCAGTCCGGCGGGACTAGCGGGAAGGAATGAGCAGTTCTTC.

V and J are TRBV11-2 and TRBJ2-2; 12 bases agree with TRBD2. The CDR3 spans 17 residues. The germline CDR1 and CDR2 sequences are SGHAT and FQNNGV. J gave up 5 bases and V 6 bases, and 10 bases lay outside the gene matches. DNA of the CDR3: TGTGCCAGCAGAGGACTAGCGGGAAGGAGAGGGACCGGGGAGCTGTTTTTT. This gives the protein CASRGLAGRRGTGELFF.

The V gene is TRBV27, the J gene TRBJ1-1; 7 bases match TRBD1. Trimming cost V 6 bases and J 0 bases; bases outside gene matches: 7. CDR1 and CDR2 (germline): MNHEY, SMNVEV (reference sequence). The CDR3 loop spans 15 amino acids. The CDR3 reads CASRPYRGVNTEAFF. CDR3 coding DNA: TGTGCCAGCAGACCGTACAGGGGAGTGAACACTGAAGCTTTCTTT.

The J gene is TRBJ2-7, the V gene TRBV7-8, with 15 bases matching TRBD2. Unmatched junction bases numbered 8, after V lost 2 bases and J lost 6 bases. The germline CDR1 and CDR2 sequences are SGHVS and FQNEAQ. The CDR3 spans 17 residues. This chain's CDR3 is CASSLTRGLAGGSEQYF. The CDR3 DNA follows: TGTGCCAGCAGCTTAACTAGAGGACTAGCGGGAGGGTCCGAGCAGTACTTC.

V usage is TRBV5-1 and J usage is TRBJ2-5; 9 nucleotides match TRBD2. There are 15 residues in the CDR3. V lost 3 bases to trimming and J lost 1 base; unmatched junction nucleotides: 4. The germline V gene encodes CDR1 SGHRS and CDR2 YFSETQ. The CDR3 nucleotides read TGCGCCAGCAGCTATTCGACTAGCGGCCAAGAGACCCAGTACTTC. It encodes CASSYSTSGQETQYF.

This rearrangement joins TRBV18 to TRBJ1-4, with D possibly being TRBD1 (6 bases). Germline CDR1 is KGHSH and CDR2 is LQKENI. The CDR3 spans 14 residues. The V and J ends lost 3 bases and 5 bases respectively, with 10 bases between them. In DNA form, the CDR3 reads TGTGCCAGCTCACCCCGACAGGTCAATGAAAAACTGTTTTTT. Protein product: CASSPRQVNEKLFF.

A single count supports this clone. The V and J genes are TRBV2 and TRBJ1-1; a possible D gene is TRBD1 (6 bases). This CDR3 has 15 amino acids. CDR1 is SNHLY and CDR2 is FYNNEI in the germline V gene. The V and J ends lost 2 bases and 5 bases respectively, with 15 bases between them. The CDR3 DNA reads as TGTGCCAGCAGTGAAAGTCAGGGGCGCTTTACTGAAGCTTTCTTT. Its translation is CASSESQGRFTEAFF. Based on the CDR3 plus reference TRBV2 and TRBJ1-1, the full variable domain is EPEVTQTPSHQVTQMGQEVILRCVPISNHLYFYWYRQILGQKVEFLVSFYNNEISEKSEIFDDQFSVERPDGSNFTLKIRSTKLEDSAMYFCASSESQGRFTEAFFGQGTRLTVV.

The J gene is TRBJ1-3, the V gene TRBV11-1; 7 positions match TRBD1. Per the germline V gene, CDR1 is SGHAT and CDR2 is FQDESV (reference sequence). Unmatched junction bases numbered 6, after V lost 2 bases and J lost 2 bases. CDR3 length equals 16 residues. CDR3 sequence reads: CASSLNPGTAGNTIYF. The CDR3 nucleotides read TGTGCCAGCAGCTTAAACCCCGGGACAGCTGGAAACACCATATATTTT.

The V gene is TRBV3-1 (or the pseudogene TRBV3-2), the J gene TRBJ2-1; D perhaps matches TRBD2 (5 bases). Germline V gene sequence: CDR1 LGHDT, CDR2 YNNKEL (reference sequence). This CDR3 is 16 amino acids long. Trimming stripped 1 base from V and 2 bases from J, with 12 bases between. This chain's CDR3 is CASSQAASGAYNEQFF. The CDR3 DNA sequence: TGTGCCAGCAGCCAAGCCGCAAGCGGCGCCTACAATGAGCAGTTCTTC.

Of note for this clone: The same CDR3 also results from other DNA sequences found in this sample. This rearrangement joins TRBV29-1 to TRBJ1-1; 7 nucleotides match TRBD1. Germline V gives CDR1 SQVTM, CDR2 ANQGSEA. The V gene end was trimmed by 1 base and the J gene end by 6 bases; junction bases not matched to a gene: 2. The CDR3 loop spans 12 amino acids. The CDR3 loop is CSVEGQGAEAFF. The DNA of the CDR3 is TGCAGCGTTGAAGGACAGGGCGCTGAAGCTTTCTTT.